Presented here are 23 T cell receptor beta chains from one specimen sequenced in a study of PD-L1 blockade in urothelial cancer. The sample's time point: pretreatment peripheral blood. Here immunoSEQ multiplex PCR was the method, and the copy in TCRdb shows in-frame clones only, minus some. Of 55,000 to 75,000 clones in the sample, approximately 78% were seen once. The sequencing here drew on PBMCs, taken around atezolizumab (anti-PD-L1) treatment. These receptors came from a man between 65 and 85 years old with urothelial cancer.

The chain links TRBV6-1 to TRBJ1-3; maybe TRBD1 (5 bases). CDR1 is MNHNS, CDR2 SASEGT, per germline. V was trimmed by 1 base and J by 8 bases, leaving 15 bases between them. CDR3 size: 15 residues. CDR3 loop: CASSEVGAVADTIYF. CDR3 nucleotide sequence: TGTGCCAGCAGTGAAGTTGGGGCAGTGGCAGACACCATATATTTT.

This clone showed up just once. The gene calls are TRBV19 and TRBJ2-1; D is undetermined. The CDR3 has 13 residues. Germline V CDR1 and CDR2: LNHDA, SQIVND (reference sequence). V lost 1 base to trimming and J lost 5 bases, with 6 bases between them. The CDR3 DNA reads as TGTGCCAGTAGTATAGGAGCCCACAATGAGCAGTTCTTC. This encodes CASSIGAHNEQFF.

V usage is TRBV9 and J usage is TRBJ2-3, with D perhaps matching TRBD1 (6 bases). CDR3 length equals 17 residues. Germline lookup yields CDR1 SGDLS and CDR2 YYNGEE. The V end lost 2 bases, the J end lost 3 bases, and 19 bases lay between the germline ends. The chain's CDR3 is CASSVLGGWQGTDTQYF. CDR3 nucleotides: TGTGCCAGCAGCGTCCTAGGGGGTTGGCAGGGGACAGATACGCAGTATTTT. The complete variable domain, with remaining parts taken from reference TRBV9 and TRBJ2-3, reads DSGVTQTPKHLITATGQRVTLRCSPRSGDLSVYWYQQSLDQGLQFLIQYYNGEERAKGNILERFSAQQFPDLHSELNLSSLELGDSALYFCASSVLGGWQGTDTQYFGPGTRLTVL.

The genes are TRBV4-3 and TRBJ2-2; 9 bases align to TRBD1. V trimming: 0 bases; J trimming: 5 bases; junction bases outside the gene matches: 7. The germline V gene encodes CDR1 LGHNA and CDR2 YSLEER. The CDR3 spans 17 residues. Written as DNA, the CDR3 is TGCGCCAGCAGCCAAGACCCCGGGACAGGGATGACCGGGGAGCTGTTTTTT. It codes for CASSQDPGTGMTGELFF.

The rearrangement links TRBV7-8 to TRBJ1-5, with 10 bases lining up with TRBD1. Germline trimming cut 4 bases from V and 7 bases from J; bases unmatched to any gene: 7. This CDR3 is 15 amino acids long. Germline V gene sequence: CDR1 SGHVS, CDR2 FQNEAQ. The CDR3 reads CASSSRQGAGQPQHF. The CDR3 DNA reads TGTGCCAGCAGCTCAAGACAGGGGGCAGGACAGCCCCAGCATTTT.

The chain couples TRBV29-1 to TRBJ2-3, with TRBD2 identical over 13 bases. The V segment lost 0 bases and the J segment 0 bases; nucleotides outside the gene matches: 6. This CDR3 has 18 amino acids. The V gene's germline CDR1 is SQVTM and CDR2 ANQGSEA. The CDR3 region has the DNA TGCAGCGTTGAAGATGGGGGGACTAGCGGGAAAAGCACAGATACGCAGTATTTT. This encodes CSVEDGGTSGKSTDTQYF.

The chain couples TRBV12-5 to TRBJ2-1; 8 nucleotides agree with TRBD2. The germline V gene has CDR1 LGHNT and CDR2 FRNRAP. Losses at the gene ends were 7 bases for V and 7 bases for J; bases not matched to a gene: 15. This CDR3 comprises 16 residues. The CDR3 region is CASAPWAGGKGNEQFF. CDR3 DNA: TGTGCTAGTGCCCCATGGGCGGGAGGTAAGGGGAATGAGCAGTTCTTC.

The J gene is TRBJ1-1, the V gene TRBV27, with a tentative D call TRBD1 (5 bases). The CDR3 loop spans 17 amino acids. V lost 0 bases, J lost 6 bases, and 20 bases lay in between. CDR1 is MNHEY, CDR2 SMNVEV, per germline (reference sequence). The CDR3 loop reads CASSLSYVDGGEAEAFF. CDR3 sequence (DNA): TGTGCCAGCAGTTTATCGTATGTTGACGGGGGGGAGGCTGAAGCTTTCTTT.

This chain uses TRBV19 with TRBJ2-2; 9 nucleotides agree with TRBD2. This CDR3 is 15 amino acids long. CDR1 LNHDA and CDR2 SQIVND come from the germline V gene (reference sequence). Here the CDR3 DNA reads TGTGCTTCAGGGGGGCGGACTAGCGCGACCGGGGAGCTGTTTTTT. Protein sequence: CASGGRTSATGELFF. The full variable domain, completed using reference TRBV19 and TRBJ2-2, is DGGITQSPKYLFRKEGQNVTLSCEQNLNHDAMYWYRQDPGQGLRLIYYSQIVNDFQKGDIAEGYSVSREKKESFPLTVTSAQKNPTAFYLCASGGRTSATGELFFGEGSRLTVL.

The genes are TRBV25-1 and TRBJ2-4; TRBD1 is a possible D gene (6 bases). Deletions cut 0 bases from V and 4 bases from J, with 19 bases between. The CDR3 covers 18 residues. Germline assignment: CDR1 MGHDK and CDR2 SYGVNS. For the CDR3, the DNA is TGTGCCAGCAGTGAATATGGTCTTTCGACAGGCCGAAAAAACATTCAGTACTTC. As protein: CASSEYGLSTGRKNIQYF.

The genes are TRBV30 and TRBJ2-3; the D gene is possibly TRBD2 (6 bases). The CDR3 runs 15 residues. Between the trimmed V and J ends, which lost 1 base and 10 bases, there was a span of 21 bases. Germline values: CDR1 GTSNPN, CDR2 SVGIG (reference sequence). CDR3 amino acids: CAWSGLVGGEGPQYF. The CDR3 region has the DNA TGTGCCTGGAGTGGCTTGGTAGGCGGGGAAGGCCCGCAGTATTTT.

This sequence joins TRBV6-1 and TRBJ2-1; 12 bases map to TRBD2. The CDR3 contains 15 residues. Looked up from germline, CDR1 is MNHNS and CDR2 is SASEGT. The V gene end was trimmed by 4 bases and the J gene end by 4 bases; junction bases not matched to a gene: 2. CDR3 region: CASSAGLAGYNEQFF. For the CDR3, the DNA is TGTGCCAGCAGTGCCGGACTAGCGGGATACAATGAGCAGTTCTTC.

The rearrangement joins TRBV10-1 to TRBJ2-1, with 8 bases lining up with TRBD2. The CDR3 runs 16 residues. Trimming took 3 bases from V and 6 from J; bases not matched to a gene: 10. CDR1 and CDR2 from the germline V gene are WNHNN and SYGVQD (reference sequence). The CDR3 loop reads CASSDFRLGGGNEQFF. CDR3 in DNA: TGCGCCAGCAGTGATTTCCGGCTCGGGGGGGGCAATGAGCAGTTCTTC.

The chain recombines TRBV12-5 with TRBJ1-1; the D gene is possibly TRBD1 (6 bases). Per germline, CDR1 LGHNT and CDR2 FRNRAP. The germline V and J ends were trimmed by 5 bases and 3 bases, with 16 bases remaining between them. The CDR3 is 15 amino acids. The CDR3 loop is CASGLFYRDDTEAFF. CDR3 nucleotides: TGTGCTAGTGGTCTGTTCTACAGGGACGACACTGAAGCTTTCTTT.

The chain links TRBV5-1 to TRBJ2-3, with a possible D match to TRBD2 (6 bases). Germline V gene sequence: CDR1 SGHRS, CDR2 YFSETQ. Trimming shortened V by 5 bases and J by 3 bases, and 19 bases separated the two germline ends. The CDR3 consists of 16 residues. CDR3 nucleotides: TGCGCCAGCAGACCTACTAGCTTATCTGGTACAGATACGCAGTATTTT. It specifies CASRPTSLSGTDTQYF.

As DNA, the CDR3 is TGCGCCAGCAGCCAAGTTGGAGACAGTGGCTACACCTTC. Protein product: CASSQVGDSGYTF. This chain links TRBV4-1 with TRBJ1-2, with a tentative D call TRBD1 (5 bases). CDR1 is MGHRA and CDR2 is YSYEKL in the germline V gene. V lost 1 base to trimming and J lost 7 bases, with 10 bases between them. The CDR3 runs to 13 residues.

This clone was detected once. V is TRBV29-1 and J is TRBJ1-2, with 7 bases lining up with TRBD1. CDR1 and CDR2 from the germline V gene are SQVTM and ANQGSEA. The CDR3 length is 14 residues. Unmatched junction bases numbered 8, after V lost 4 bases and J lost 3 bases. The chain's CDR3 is CSVGRTGTDYGYTF. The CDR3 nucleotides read TGCAGCGTTGGGCGGACCGGGACAGACTATGGCTACACCTTC.

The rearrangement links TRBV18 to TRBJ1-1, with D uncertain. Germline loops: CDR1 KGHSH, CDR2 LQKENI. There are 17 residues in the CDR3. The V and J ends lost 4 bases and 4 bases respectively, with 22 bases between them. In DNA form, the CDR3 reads TGTGCCAGCTCACGAGCGGCAGCTGTCGGTATTAGCACTGAAGCTTTCTTT. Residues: CASSRAAAVGISTEAFF.

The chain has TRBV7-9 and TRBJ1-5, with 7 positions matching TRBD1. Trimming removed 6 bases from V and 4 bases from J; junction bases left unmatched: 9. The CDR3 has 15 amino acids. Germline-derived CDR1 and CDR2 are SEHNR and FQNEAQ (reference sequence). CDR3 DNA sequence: TGTGCCAGCAGTCAAGCCGGGACAGCAAATCAGCCCCAGCATTTT. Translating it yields CASSQAGTANQPQHF. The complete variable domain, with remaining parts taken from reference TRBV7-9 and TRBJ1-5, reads DTGVSQNPRHKITKRGQNVTFRCDPISEHNRLYWYRQTLGQGPEFLTYFQNEAQLEKSRLLSDRFSAERPKGSFSTLEIQRTEQGDSAMYLCASSQAGTANQPQHFGDGTRLSIL.

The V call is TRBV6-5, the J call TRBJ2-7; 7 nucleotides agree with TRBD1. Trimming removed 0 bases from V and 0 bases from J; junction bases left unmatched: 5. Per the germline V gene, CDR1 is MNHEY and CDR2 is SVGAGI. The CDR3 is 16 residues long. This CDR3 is CASSYSDRDDSYEQYF. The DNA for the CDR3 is TGTGCCAGCAGTTACTCAGACAGGGATGACTCCTACGAGCAGTACTTC.

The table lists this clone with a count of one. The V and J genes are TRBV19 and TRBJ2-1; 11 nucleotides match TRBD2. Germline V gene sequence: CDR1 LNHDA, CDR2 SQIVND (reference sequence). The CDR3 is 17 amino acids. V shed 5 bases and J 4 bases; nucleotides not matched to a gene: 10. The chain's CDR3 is CASSPPGGTSGYNEQFF. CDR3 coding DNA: TGTGCCAGTAGTCCTCCGGGGGGGACTAGCGGTTACAATGAGCAGTTCTTC.

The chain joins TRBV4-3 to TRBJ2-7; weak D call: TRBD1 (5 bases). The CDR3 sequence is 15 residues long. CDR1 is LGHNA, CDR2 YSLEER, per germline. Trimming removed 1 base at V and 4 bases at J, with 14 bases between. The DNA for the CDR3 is TGCGCCAGCAGCCAAGGTGCTCAGGGTCTGTACGAGCAGTACTTC. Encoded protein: CASSQGAQGLYEQYF.

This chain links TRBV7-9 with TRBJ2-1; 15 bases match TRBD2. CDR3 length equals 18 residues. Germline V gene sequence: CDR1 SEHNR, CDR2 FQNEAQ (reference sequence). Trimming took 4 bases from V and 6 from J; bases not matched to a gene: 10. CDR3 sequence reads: CASSSGTSGRFRSNEQFF. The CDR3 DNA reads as TGTGCCAGCAGCTCCGGGACTAGCGGGAGGTTCAGGAGCAATGAGCAGTTCTTC.